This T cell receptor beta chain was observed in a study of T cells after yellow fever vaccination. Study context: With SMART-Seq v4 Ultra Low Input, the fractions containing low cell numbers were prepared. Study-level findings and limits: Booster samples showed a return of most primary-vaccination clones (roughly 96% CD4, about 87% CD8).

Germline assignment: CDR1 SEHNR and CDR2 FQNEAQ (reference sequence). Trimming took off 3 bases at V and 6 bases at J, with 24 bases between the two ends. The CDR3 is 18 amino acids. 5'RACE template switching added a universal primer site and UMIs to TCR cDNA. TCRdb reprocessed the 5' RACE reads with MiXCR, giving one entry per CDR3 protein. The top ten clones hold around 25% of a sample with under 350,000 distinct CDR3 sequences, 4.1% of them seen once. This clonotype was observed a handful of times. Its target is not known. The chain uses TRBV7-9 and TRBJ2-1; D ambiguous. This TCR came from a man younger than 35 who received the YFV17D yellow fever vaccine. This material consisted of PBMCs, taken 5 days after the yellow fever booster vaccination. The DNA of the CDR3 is TGTGCCAGCAGCTTGGGAAACCCTATGTCCATGGTTCTCAATGAGCAGTTCTTC. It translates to CASSLGNPMSMVLNEQFF. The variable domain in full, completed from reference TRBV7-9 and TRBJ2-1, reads DTGVSQNPRHKITKRGQNVTFRCDPISEHNRLYWYRQTLGQGPEFLTYFQNEAQLEKSRLLSDRFSAERPKGSFSTLEIQRTEQGDSAMYLCASSLGNPMSMVLNEQFFGPGTRLTVL.